The sequence of this TCR beta chain was determined in a study of T cell responses to AZD1222 COVID-19 vaccine. Findings of the study overall: Nearly half of spike-specific TCRs reportedly target variant regions that are unmutated in the B.1.351 and B.1.1.7 variants.

The V gene lost 7 bases and the J gene lost 2 bases, with 15 bases spanning the gap. The germline V gene encodes CDR1 MDHEN and CDR2 SYDVKM. This CDR3 spans 14 amino acids. Concerning this clone itself: The antigen remains unidentified.

Libraries were prepared by immunoSEQ multiplex PCR; TCRdb keeps only in-frame clonotypes and omits some of them. The sample carries more than 150,000 clones, just over 85% recorded once. The chain links TRBV28 to TRBJ2-7; D tentatively reads TRBD1 or TRBD2 (7 bases each). The TCR was taken from an adult in good health. The sample was peripheral blood, taken on day 0 of AZD1222 vaccination. CDR3 DNA: TGTGCCAGCACCCAGGGGGGGCCCCCCTACGAGCAGTACTTC. This sequence encodes CASTQGGPPYEQYF.